A single sample is the source of the 12 T cell receptor beta chains below, sequenced in a study of shared clonotypes between healthy human individuals. Assay used: immunoSEQ multiplex PCR; TCRdb lists only in-frame clones, some missing. The sample holds roughly 1.4 million clones, approximately 98.5% seen once. The sequencing input was naive CD4+ T cells sorted from blood. Subset here: CD45RA+ positively selected. These receptors were obtained from a man aged 30 to 45 in good health.

The chain couples TRBV29-1 to TRBJ2-2; 14 nucleotides align to TRBD2. The J segment lost 7 bases and the V segment lost 3 bases, leaving 4 bases of the junction unmatched. There are 15 residues in the CDR3. Per the germline V gene, CDR1 is SQVTM and CDR2 is ANQGSEA. CDR3 sequence reads: CSVDRLAGGSGELFF. CDR3 DNA: TGCAGCGTTGACCGACTAGCGGGAGGGAGCGGGGAGCTGTTTTTT.

The chain has TRBV14 and TRBJ1-4, with 9 nucleotides matching TRBD1. The germline gives CDR1 SGHDN, CDR2 FVKESK. The CDR3 runs 14 residues. V lost 5 bases and J lost 11; bases outside the gene matches: 9. The chain's CDR3 is CASSSSGQGGKLFF. The CDR3 bases are TGTGCCAGCAGCTCCTCGGGACAGGGAGGTAAACTGTTTTTT.

The V gene is TRBV28, the J gene TRBJ2-7; no definite D call. Germline V lookup: CDR1 MDHEN, CDR2 SYDVKM. The CDR3 has 14 amino acids. Trimming left V 7 bases short and J 2 bases short, with 15 bases between. The CDR3 loop reads CASKASQPTYEQYF. As DNA, the CDR3 is TGTGCCAGCAAAGCGTCCCAACCTACCTACGAGCAGTACTTC.

In its sample, this clone was seen once. J is TRBJ2-7 and V is TRBV11-2, with TRBD1 matching over 7 bases. CDR1 and CDR2 (germline): SGHAT, FQNNGV. This CDR3 is built from 15 residues. Unmatched junction bases numbered 8, after V lost 5 bases and J lost 1 base. The CDR3 sequence is CASSRGGLGSYEQYF. The CDR3 coding sequence is TGTGCCAGCAGCCGAGGGGGCTTGGGGTCCTACGAGCAGTACTTC.

This clone was detected only once. The chain recombines TRBV4-1 with TRBJ2-3, with D perhaps TRBD2 (5 bases). Looked up from germline, CDR1 is MGHRA and CDR2 is YSYEKL. The CDR3 loop spans 17 amino acids. Trimming left V 2 bases short and J 0 bases short, with 15 bases between. DNA for the CDR3: TGCGCCAGCAGCCAAACTCTAGCTTTGGGTAGCACAGATACGCAGTATTTT. This encodes CASSQTLALGSTDTQYF.

As DNA, the CDR3 is TGTGCCGAAAGCAGCCCGAACACCGGGGAGCTGTTTTTT. Encoded protein: CAESSPNTGELFF. This chain connects TRBV7-2 to TRBJ2-2; D unclear. V lost 11 bases and J 0 bases, leaving 10 bases between the germline ends. The CDR3 consists of 13 residues. Germline values: CDR1 SGHTA, CDR2 FQGNSA.

Notes on this clone: Within the sample, other DNA sequences also encode this same CDR3. The rearrangement uses TRBV5-1 and TRBJ2-5, with 9 positions matching TRBD2. V dropped 2 bases and J dropped 3; count of bases not matched to a gene: 2. The CDR3 extends over 14 amino acids. Germline CDR1 and CDR2: SGHRS and YFSETQ. DNA of the CDR3: TGCGCCAGCAGCTTATTAGCGGGAGAAGAGACCCAGTACTTC. This translates into CASSLLAGEETQYF. Complete variable domain (other parts from reference TRBV5-1 and TRBJ2-5): KAGVTQTPRYLIKTRGQQVTLSCSPISGHRSVSWYQQTPGQGLQFLFEYFSETQRNKGNFPGRFSGRQFSNSRSEMNVSTLELGDSALYLCASSLLAGEETQYFGPGTRLLVL.

About this clone: At the DNA level, this CDR3 is encoded by other sequences in the same sample as well. The chain is built from TRBV20-1 and TRBJ2-3, with a weak D call TRBD1 (5 bases). Looked up from germline, CDR1 is DFQATT and CDR2 is SNEGSKA (reference sequence). V was pared by 7 bases and J by 3 bases, with 8 bases between. The CDR3 has 11 residues. CDR3 nucleotides: TGCAGTGTCAGGGTGACAGATACGCAGTATTTT. Its translation: CSVRVTDTQYF.

The chain couples TRBV19 to TRBJ2-2, with 12 bases that match TRBD1. The CDR3 spans 14 residues. Germline CDR1 is LNHDA and CDR2 is SQIVND (reference sequence). The trim removed 10 bases at V and 4 bases at J, leaving 4 bases unmatched. The CDR3 spells CATGTGGFTGELFF. The CDR3 DNA is TGTGCCACCGGGACAGGGGGCTTCACCGGGGAGCTGTTTTTT.

The chain uses TRBV5-1 and TRBJ2-5, with D tentatively TRBD1 or TRBD2 (5 bases each). Trimming pared 2 bases from V and 3 bases from J, leaving 23 bases between. The V gene's germline CDR1 is SGHRS and CDR2 YFSETQ. The CDR3 sequence is 18 residues long. As DNA, the CDR3 is TGCGCCAGCAGCTTTGTCGGTCCCGTTTCAGGGAGAAAAGAGACCCAGTACTTC. Encoded protein: CASSFVGPVSGRKETQYF. Drawing the rest from reference TRBV5-1 and TRBJ2-5, the complete variable domain is KAGVTQTPRYLIKTRGQQVTLSCSPISGHRSVSWYQQTPGQGLQFLFEYFSETQRNKGNFPGRFSGRQFSNSRSEMNVSTLELGDSALYLCASSFVGPVSGRKETQYFGPGTRLLVL.

A remark on this clone: This sample also contains other DNA sequences that code for the same CDR3. The V call is TRBV29-1, the J call TRBJ2-3; 10 bases map to TRBD2. Unmatched junction bases numbered 1, after V lost 1 base and J lost 0 bases. The CDR3 totals 15 residues. Germline V lookup: CDR1 SQVTM, CDR2 ANQGSEA. The CDR3 is CSVEGTSGSTDTQYF. The CDR3 bases are TGCAGCGTTGAAGGGACTAGCGGTAGCACAGATACGCAGTATTTT.

This chain links TRBV10-2 with TRBJ2-7; possible D gene TRBD2, 6 bases. The germline V gene encodes CDR1 WSHSY and CDR2 SAAADI. V lost 9 bases, J lost 7 bases, and 16 bases lay in between. This CDR3 has 12 residues. The CDR3 sequence: CARGTPPREQYF. CDR3 in DNA: TGCGCCAGAGGGACTCCCCCCAGGGAGCAGTACTTC.